The TCR beta chain described here comes from a study of blood T cells in healthy people across ages (dated by TCRdb to the mid-2010s). For the study in its entirety: Template switching captured roughly one uniquely barcoded TCR beta cDNA molecule per two T cells in model experiments. Age-related changes in TCR beta repertoire diversity were measured in the study by deep sequencing normalized with unique cDNA molecular identifiers. Donors of different ages were randomly distributed across sequencing lanes to avoid experimental bias. The donors were split into four age groups: young (average around 16 years), middle-aged (over 35), aged (over 55) and long-lived (roughly 77). Two additional independent replicas of 1 million unique cDNA reads from the same blood draw were analyzed for two donors (one aged 18 to 30 and one aged 80 or older).

The library was obtained by 5' RACE. TCRdb lists the instrument as Illumina HiSeq 2500. A second PCR of roughly 6 to 11 cycles was run with a J-beta primer mix and a sample-barcoded 5' primer. A template-switch 5' adaptor carrying 12 random nucleotides introduced a unique molecular identifier onto each TCR beta cDNA molecule. At least 2.5 million CDR3-containing paired-end reads were obtained from each sample. The Mint cDNA synthesis kit, primed by a TRBC-specific oligonucleotide, was used to synthesize first-strand cDNA from all RNA. After uracil-DNA glycosylase treatment, a first 18-cycle PCR used universal primers M1SS and BC2_uni_R on all cDNA. Regarding the original processing steps: For normalization, 1 million high-quality reads were randomly selected from each sample, with every read carrying a distinct molecular identifier. Reads with shared molecular identifiers were discarded instead of being binned into consensus sequences. MiTCR, set to a Q25 quality threshold and the strictest error-elimination algorithm, was used for CDR3 identification, clonotype clustering and error correction. A nonparametric unseen species model with Euler transformation was used to estimate a lower bound on total TCR beta diversity. TCRdb reworked the public reads: Q25 trimming with fastp, MiXCR clone assembly, productive beta chains retained. Rows matching on CDR3 protein sequence are summarized as one entry with the most common DNA and genes. The V and J calls were not made by the authors but by TCRdb's processing. This sample is represented by around 600,000 distinct CDR3 sequences; roughly 48% of them were singletons. The ten largest clonotypes hold about 22% of the sample.

On the study overall, not on this receptor specifically: Compared with the aged group, the long-lived group had more naive CD4+ T cells, fewer expanded clones and increased TCR diversity, suggesting age selection. Because donor CMV infection status was unknown, age-related changes in expanded clonotypes were potentially confounded. Estimates of total diversity from one million sequenced T cells were regarded as lower bounds and underestimates. Conclusive comparison of naive and antigen-experienced compartments was prevented by the profiling of bulk unsorted PBMCs. As age increased, observed TCR beta diversity per million T cells dropped in a roughly linear way, and a significant reduction was already evident by age 40. A strong correlation was found between observed TCR beta diversity and the percentage of naive T cells measured by flow cytometry.

Donors were under 40 systemically healthy Caucasian individuals from Russia aged roughly 6 to 100 years. Ten milliliters of peripheral blood were drawn from each donor into EDTA-treated Vacutainer tubes. PBMCs were isolated by Ficoll-Paque density-gradient centrifugation, with at least 6 million obtained per sample. Total RNA was extracted from PBMCs with Trizol reagent, with at least 6 micrograms obtained per sample. The percentages of naive CD45RAhigh/CD27high T cells were determined by flow cytometry on a PBMC aliquot from every donor. In regard to this clonotype: What this receptor recognizes is not known. Per-nucleotide qualities are absent, and no much larger clonotype sits a single base away.

The receptor's source is a man older than 75 in good health. Sequencing was performed on blood.

The nucleotide sequence reads as follows: TGTGCCATCCCACTCCCCGGTAACTATGGCTACACCTTC. This encodes CAIPLPGNYGYTF. This chain joins TRBV6-1 to TRBJ1-2; too little of a D gene remains to name it. In the germline V gene, CDR1 corresponds to MNHNS and CDR2 to SASEGT. The CDR3 runs 13 amino acids, cysteine and phenylalanine included. Of the read, only the CDR3 DNA is kept; its 39 bases are in frame from base 1. V is cut by 10 bases and J by 1 base, and the space between the germline ends is 13 bases.